The 13 T cell receptor beta chains in this list originate from one sample, sequenced in a study of PD-1 blockade in classical Hodgkin lymphoma. Sequenced by immunoSEQ multiplex PCR; TCRdb stores in-frame clones only, minus some. Among 15,000 or so clones listed, over 60% were seen once. Relapse was seen in all patients after autologous stem cell transplantation, and brentuximab vedotin exposure was variable. The sequences come from peripheral blood mononuclear cells (PBMCs), collected at baseline. The receptors derive from a human donor with classical Hodgkin lymphoma.

This chain connects TRBV10-3 to TRBJ2-2; D unclear. Per the germline V gene, CDR1 is ENHRY and CDR2 is SYGVKD. Trimming took off 1 base at V and 5 bases at J, with 2 bases between the two ends. The CDR3 consists of 12 residues. The CDR3 spells CAISEWTGELFF. The CDR3 nucleotides read TGTGCCATCAGTGAGTGGACCGGGGAGCTGTTTTTT.

For the CDR3, the DNA is TGCGCCAGCAGCAGTGGCACCACTTTCGACTACGAGCAGTACTTC. It translates to CASSSGTTFDYEQYF. This chain links TRBV5-1 with TRBJ2-7; D not certain. The CDR3 runs 15 residues. The V gene's germline CDR1 is SGHRS and CDR2 YFSETQ. V lost 4 bases, J lost 3 bases, and 17 bases lay in between.

The chain carries TRBV4-1 and TRBJ2-7; 9 bases are shared with TRBD2. Trimming removed 3 bases from V and 3 bases from J; junction bases left unmatched: 3. The germline CDR1 and CDR2 sequences are MGHRA and YSYEKL. The CDR3 is 14 residues long. The CDR3 reads CASSQSSGNYEQYF. CDR3 sequence (DNA): TGCGCCAGCAGCCAGTCTAGCGGGAACTACGAGCAGTACTTC.

V usage is TRBV4-1 and J usage is TRBJ2-5; no firm D call. The end of the DNA fits TRBJ2-7 better, so the J call may be wrong. The CDR3 is 15 residues long. Germline lookup yields CDR1 MGHRA and CDR2 YSYEKL. CDR3 DNA: TGCGCCAGCAGCCAAGATAGTTCCCGCTCCTACGAGCAGTACTTC. This gives the protein CASSQDSSRSYEQYF.

The chain employs TRBV2 and TRBJ2-7; TRBD2 might be the D (6 bases). The CDR3 spans 15 residues. The V gene's germline CDR1 is SNHLY and CDR2 FYNNEI. V gave up 6 bases and J gave up 0 bases, with 15 bases separating them. The CDR3 here is CASSLGGTPSYEQYF. The CDR3 DNA follows: TGTGCCAGCAGCCTTGGCGGGACCCCCTCCTACGAGCAGTACTTC.

Only one count was recorded for this clone. The genes are TRBV9 and TRBJ2-2; the match to TRBD2 covers 8 bases. CDR1 and CDR2 (germline): SGDLS, YYNGEE. There are 14 residues in the CDR3. V was clipped by 4 bases and J by 6 bases; unmatched bases: 5. This CDR3 is CASSPTSAPGELFF. DNA for the CDR3: TGTGCCAGCAGCCCGACTAGCGCGCCCGGGGAGCTGTTTTTT.

This clone was recorded a few times. The gene calls are TRBV4-1 and TRBJ2-7; D is possibly TRBD1 or TRBD2 (5 bases each). V shed 3 bases and J shed 6 bases, with 15 bases lying between them. The germline gives CDR1 MGHRA, CDR2 YSYEKL. The CDR3 sequence is 14 residues long. Written as DNA, the CDR3 is TGCGCCAGCAGCCAGAAGCACGGGGCTAGCGAGCAGTACTTC. Translated, it gives CASSQKHGASEQYF.

This sequence joins TRBV5-1 and TRBJ2-7; 10 bases are shared with TRBD1. The ends lost 4 bases at V and 0 bases at J; junction bases unmatched: 4. The CDR3 is 15 amino acids. The germline V gene has CDR1 SGHRS and CDR2 YFSETQ. Here the CDR3 DNA reads TGCGCCAGCAGCCCCCGGACAGGGGGCTCCTACGAGCAGTACTTC. Amino acid sequence: CASSPRTGGSYEQYF.

This chain uses TRBV7-2 with TRBJ2-5; D is perhaps TRBD2 (6 bases). The CDR3 runs to 12 residues. Trimming cost V 5 bases and J 3 bases, with 7 bases left between them. Germline V CDR1 and CDR2: SGHTA, FQGNSA. DNA of the CDR3: TGTGCCAGCAGCCGGACTAAAGAGACCCAGTACTTC. It specifies CASSRTKETQYF.

This clone has more than one count but fewer than ten. The chain links TRBV6-7 to TRBJ2-7, with a tentative D call TRBD1 (5 bases). TRBV6-7 is designated an ORF whose function remains uncertain. The CDR3 totals 11 residues. Trimming cost V 9 bases and J 6 bases, with 12 bases left between them. The CDR3 sequence is CASPCQGEQYF. DNA of the CDR3: TGTGCCAGTCCGTGCCAGGGCGAGCAGTACTTC.

This clone is categorized as medium-sized. The J gene is TRBJ1-2, the V gene TRBV15; 8 positions match TRBD1. The CDR3 has 14 residues. CDR1 and CDR2 (germline): LNHNV, YYDKDF (reference sequence). The junction had 2 bases not matched to a gene; V was cut back by 5 bases and J by 0 bases. DNA of the CDR3: TGTGCCACCAGCCAGGACAGGGCTAACTATGGCTACACCTTC. Translation: CATSQDRANYGYTF.

This chain joins TRBV19 and TRBJ2-3, with TRBD1 matching over 7 bases. The CDR3 has 17 residues. Looked up from germline, CDR1 is LNHDA and CDR2 is SQIVND (reference sequence). V trimming: 6 bases; J trimming: 6 bases; junction bases outside the gene matches: 18. CDR3 region: CASSETRPDRTRDTQYF. CDR3 nucleotides: TGTGCCAGTAGCGAGACCCGACCGGACAGGACCAGGGATACGCAGTATTTT.

The chain employs TRBV19 and TRBJ1-2; maybe TRBD1 (5 bases). Germline V gene data show CDR1 as LNHDA and CDR2 as SQIVND (reference sequence). The CDR3 loop spans 13 amino acids. V was cut by 10 bases and J by 3 bases, with 15 bases left in between. In DNA, the CDR3 is TGTGCCACCCTTTGGGGCAGTGACTATGGCTACACCTTC. This gives the protein CATLWGSDYGYTF.